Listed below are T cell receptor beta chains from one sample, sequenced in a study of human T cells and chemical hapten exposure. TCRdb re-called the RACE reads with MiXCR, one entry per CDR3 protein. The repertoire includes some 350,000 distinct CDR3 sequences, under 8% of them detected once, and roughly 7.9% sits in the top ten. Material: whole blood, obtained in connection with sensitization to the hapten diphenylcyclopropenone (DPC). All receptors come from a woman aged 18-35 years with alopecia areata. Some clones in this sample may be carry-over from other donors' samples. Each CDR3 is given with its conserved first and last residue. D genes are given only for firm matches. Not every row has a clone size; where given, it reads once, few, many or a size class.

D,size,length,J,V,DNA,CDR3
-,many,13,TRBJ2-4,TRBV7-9,TGTGCCAGCAGCTTAGCCCTAGCTGGCATTCAGTACTTC,CASSLALAGIQYF
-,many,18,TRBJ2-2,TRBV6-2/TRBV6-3,TGTGCCAGCAGTTACCTGGGTACGGCTTCAACGAAGACCGGGGAGCTGTTTTTT,CASSYLGTASTKTGELFF
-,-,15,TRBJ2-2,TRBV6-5,TGTGCCAGCAGTTACCTGGGGGGGCGAACCGGGGAGCTGTTTTTT,CASSYLGGRTGELFF
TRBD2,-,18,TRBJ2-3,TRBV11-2,TGTGCCAGCAGCTCGCCAGAGACTAGCGGTTACCCCACAGATACGCAGTATTTT,CASSSPETSGYPTDTQYF
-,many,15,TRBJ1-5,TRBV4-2,TGTGCCAGCAGCCAAGATTACGGAGACAATCAGCCCCAGCATTTT,CASSQDYGDNQPQHF
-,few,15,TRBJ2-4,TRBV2,TGTGCCAGCAGTGTGGCCACGCTAGCCAAAAACATTCAGTACTTC,CASSVATLAKNIQYF
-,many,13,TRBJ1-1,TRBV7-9,TGTGCCAGCAGCTTAGGACAGAACACTGAAGCTTTCTTT,CASSLGQNTEAFF
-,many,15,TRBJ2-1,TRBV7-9,TGTGCCAGCACCTTTGGGGGAGGCGTACGCAATGAGCAGTTCTTC,CASTFGGGVRNEQFF
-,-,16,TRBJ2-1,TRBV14,TGTGCCAGCAGCCCCCAGGCCAGTCGCTCCTACAATGAGCAGTTCTTC,CASSPQASRSYNEQFF
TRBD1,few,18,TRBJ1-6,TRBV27,TGTGCCAGCAGTTTCTGGACAGGGGGAAATGTGTATAATTCACCCCTCCACTTT,CASSFWTGGNVYNSPLHF
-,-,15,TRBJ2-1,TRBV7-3,TGTGCCAGCAGCTTAACGGAGGGGCCCTACAATGAGCAGTTCTTC,CASSLTEGPYNEQFF
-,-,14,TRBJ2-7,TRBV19,TGTGCCAGTAGTATAGGCGGGACAAATTACGAGCAGTACTTC,CASSIGGTNYEQYF
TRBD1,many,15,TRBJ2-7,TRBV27,TGTGCCAGCAGTTTATTAGGGACAGGGGTTAGCGAGCAGTACTTC,CASSLLGTGVSEQYF
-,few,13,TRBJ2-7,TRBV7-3,TGTGCCAGCGCTGACTTCCCATCCTACGAGCAGTACTTC,CASADFPSYEQYF
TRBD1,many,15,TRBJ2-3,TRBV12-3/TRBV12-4,TGTGCCAGCAGTTTAGGACAGGGTGGTGGAGATACGCAGTATTTT,CASSLGQGGGDTQYF
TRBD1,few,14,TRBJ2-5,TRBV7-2,TGTGCCAGCAGCCCCGGGACAGGGGCGGAGACCCAGTACTTC,CASSPGTGAETQYF
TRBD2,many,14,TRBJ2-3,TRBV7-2,TGTGCCAGCAGCTTCGGACTAGCAACAGATACGCAGTATTTT,CASSFGLATDTQYF
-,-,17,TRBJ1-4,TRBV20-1,TGCAGTGCTAGACAAAGAACCCTCAGGCGAAGCGGGGAAAAACTGTTTTTT,CSARQRTLRRSGEKLFF
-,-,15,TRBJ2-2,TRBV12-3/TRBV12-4,TGTGCCAGCAGTTTAATAATGGCGAACACCGGGGAGCTGTTTTTT,CASSLIMANTGELFF
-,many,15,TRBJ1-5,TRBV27,TGTGCCAGCAGTTTTACGGTTTCGGGCAATCAGCCCCAGCATTTT,CASSFTVSGNQPQHF
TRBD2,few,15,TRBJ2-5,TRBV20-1,TGCAGTGCTCCGACTAGCGGGGGGGCCGGGGAGACCCAGTACTTC,CSAPTSGGAGETQYF
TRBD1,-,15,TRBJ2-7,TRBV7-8,TGTGCCAGCAGCCGAGAGGGACAGGGACTGTACGAGCAGTACTTC,CASSREGQGLYEQYF